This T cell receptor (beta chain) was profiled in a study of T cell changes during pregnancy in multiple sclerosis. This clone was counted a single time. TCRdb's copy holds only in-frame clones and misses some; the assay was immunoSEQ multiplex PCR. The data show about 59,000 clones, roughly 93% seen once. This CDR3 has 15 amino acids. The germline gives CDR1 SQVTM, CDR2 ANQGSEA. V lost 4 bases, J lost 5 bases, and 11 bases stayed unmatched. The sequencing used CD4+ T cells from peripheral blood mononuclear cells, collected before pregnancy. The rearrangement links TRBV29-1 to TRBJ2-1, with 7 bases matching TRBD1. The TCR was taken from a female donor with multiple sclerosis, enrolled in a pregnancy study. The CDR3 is CSVVGSPQGDNEQFF. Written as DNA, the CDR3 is TGCAGCGTTGTTGGTAGCCCTCAGGGGGACAATGAGCAGTTCTTC.